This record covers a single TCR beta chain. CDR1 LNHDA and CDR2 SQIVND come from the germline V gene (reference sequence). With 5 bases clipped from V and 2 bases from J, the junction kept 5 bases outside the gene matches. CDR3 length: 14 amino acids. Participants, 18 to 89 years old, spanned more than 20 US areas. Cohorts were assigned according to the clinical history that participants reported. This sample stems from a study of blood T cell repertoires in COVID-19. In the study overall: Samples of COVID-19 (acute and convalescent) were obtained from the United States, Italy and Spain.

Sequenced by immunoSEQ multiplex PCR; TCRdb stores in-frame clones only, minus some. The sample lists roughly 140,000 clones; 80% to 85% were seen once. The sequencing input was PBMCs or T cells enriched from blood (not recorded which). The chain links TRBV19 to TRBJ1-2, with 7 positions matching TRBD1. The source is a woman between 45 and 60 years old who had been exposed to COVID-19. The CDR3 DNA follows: TGTGCCAGTAGTCCCCAGGGACAGAACTATGGCTACACCTTC. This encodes CASSPQGQNYGYTF.